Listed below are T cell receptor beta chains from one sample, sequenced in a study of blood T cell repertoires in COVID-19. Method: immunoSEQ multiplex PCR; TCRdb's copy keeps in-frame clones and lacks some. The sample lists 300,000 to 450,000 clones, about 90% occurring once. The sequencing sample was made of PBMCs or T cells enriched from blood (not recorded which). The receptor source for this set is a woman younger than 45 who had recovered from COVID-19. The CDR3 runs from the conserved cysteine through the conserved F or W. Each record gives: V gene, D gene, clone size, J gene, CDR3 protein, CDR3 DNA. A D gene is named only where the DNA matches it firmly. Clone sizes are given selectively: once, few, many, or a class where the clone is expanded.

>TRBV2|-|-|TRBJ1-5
CASTPGPEDQPQHF
TGTGCCAGCACCCCCGGACCGGAGGACCAGCCCCAGCATTTT
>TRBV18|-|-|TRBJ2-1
CASSPTQGYNEQFF
TGTGCCAGCTCACCAACTCAGGGTTACAATGAGCAGTTCTTC
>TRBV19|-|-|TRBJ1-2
CASSIVTAPNGYTF
TGTGCCAGTAGTATAGTAACAGCTCCAAATGGCTACACCTTC
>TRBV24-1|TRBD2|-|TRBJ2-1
CATGSGGRYNEQFF
TGTGCCACCGGATCGGGGGGGCGGTACAATGAGCAGTTCTTC
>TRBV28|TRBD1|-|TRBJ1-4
CASSSPGTGPEKLFF
TGTGCCAGCAGTTCTCCCGGGACAGGGCCTGAAAAACTGTTTTTT
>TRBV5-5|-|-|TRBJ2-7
CASSLSGGGISWQYF
TGTGCCAGCAGCTTGTCGGGGGGCGGGATCTCCTGGCAGTACTTC
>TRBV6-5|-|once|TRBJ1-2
CASSPPRGGYTF
TGTGCCAGCAGTCCCCCACGGGGTGGCTACACCTTC
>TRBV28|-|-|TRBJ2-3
CASSSWTGTDTQYF
TGTGCCAGCAGTTCCTGGACAGGCACAGATACGCAGTATTTT
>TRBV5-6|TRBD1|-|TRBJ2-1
CASSSGRTGGVSLQFF
TGTGCCAGCAGCTCCGGCAGGACAGGGGGCGTCAGTTTACAGTTCTTC
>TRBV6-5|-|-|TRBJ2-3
CASRALNPDTQYF
TGTGCCAGCAGAGCTTTAAACCCAGATACGCAGTATTTT
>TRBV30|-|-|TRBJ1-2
CAWNRDYGYTF
TGTGCCTGGAACAGAGACTATGGCTACACCTTC
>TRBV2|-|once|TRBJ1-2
CASSVPGGYTF
TGTGCCAGCAGTGTCCCAGGTGGCTACACCTTC
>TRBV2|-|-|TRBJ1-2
CATQEGSNYGYTF
TGTGCCACCCAGGAGGGGTCGAACTATGGCTACACCTTC
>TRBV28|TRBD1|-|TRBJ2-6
CASRPTGPSGANVLTF
TGTGCCAGCAGGCCGACAGGGCCCTCTGGGGCCAACGTCCTGACTTTC
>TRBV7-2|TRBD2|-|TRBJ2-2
CASSLGGLGITGELFF
TGTGCCAGCAGTTTGGGGGGACTAGGGATCACCGGGGAGCTGTTTTTT
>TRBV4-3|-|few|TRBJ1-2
CASSQSGVEGRLDGYTF
TGCGCCAGCAGCCAATCCGGGGTGGAGGGCAGATTGGATGGCTACACCTTC
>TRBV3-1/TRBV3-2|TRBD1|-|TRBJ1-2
CASSQSSGTGSLDYGYTF
TGTGCCAGCAGCCAATCATCCGGGACAGGGTCATTGGACTATGGCTACACCTTC
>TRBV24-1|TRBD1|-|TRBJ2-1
CATSDLPGQGWSEQFF
TGTGCCACCAGTGATTTGCCGGGACAGGGATGGAGTGAGCAGTTCTTC
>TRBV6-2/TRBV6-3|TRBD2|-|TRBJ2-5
CASSYAQRGDQYSETQYF
TGTGCCAGCAGTTACGCGCAGCGGGGGGACCAGTATTCTGAGACCCAGTACTTC
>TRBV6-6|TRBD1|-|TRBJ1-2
CASQAGTANYGYTF
TGTGCCAGCCAAGCCGGGACAGCAAACTATGGCTACACCTTC
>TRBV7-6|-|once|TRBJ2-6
CASSATWRDSGANVLTF
TGTGCCAGCAGCGCTACTTGGCGGGACTCTGGGGCCAACGTCCTGACTTTC
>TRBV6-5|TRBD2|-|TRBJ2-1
CASLAGEYNEQFF
TGTGCCAGCTTAGCGGGGGAATACAATGAGCAGTTCTTC
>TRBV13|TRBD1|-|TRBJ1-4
CASSLAHRDRVNEKLFF
TGTGCCAGCAGCCTAGCCCACCGGGACAGGGTTAATGAAAAACTGTTTTTT
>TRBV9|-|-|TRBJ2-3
CASSPRQEAERTDTQYF
TGTGCCAGCAGCCCCCGTCAAGAGGCTGAAAGAACAGATACGCAGTATTTT
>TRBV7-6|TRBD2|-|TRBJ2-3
CASSLGPRLAGGPRPDTQYF
TGTGCCAGCAGCTTAGGACCGCGACTAGCGGGGGGCCCTCGACCCGATACGCAGTATTTT
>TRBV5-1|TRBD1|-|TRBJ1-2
CASSSQGVDGYTF
TGCGCCAGCAGCTCCCAGGGGGTGGATGGCTACACCTTC
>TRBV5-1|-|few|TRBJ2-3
CASSLETGRDTQYF
TGCGCCAGCAGCTTGGAAACAGGGAGAGATACGCAGTATTTT
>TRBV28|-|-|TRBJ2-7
CASSSFPEQYF
TGTGCCAGCAGTTCCTTCCCCGAGCAGTACTTC
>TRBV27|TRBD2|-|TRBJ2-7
CASSDRVAGTSYEQYF
TGTGCCAGCAGTGATAGAGTAGCGGGGACCTCCTACGAGCAGTACTTC
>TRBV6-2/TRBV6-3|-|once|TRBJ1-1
CASSYMSDTEAFF
TGTGCCAGCAGTTACATGAGTGACACTGAAGCTTTCTTT
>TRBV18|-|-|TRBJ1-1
CASSPPPRDMAFF
TGTGCCAGCTCACCACCTCCCAGGGATATGGCTTTCTTT
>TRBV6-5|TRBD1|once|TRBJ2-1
CASREGQATYNEQFF
TGTGCCAGCAGGGAGGGACAGGCAACCTACAATGAGCAGTTCTTC
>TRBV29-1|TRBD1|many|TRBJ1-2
CSGTDRKGGYTF
TGCAGCGGAACGGACAGGAAGGGGGGCTACACCTTC
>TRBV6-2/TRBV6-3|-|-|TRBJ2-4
CASSYVELAKNIQYF
TGTGCCAGCAGTTACGTCGAACTAGCCAAAAACATTCAGTACTTC
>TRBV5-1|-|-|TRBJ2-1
CASSPGQNVNEQFF
TGCGCCAGCAGCCCCGGACAGAACGTGAATGAGCAGTTCTTC
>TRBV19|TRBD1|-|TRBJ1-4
CASSYSGGGEKLFF
TGTGCCAGTAGTTATTCAGGGGGAGGTGAAAAACTGTTTTTT
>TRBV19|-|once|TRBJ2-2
CASSIQGSTGELFF
TGTGCCAGTAGTATCCAGGGTAGCACCGGGGAGCTGTTTTTT
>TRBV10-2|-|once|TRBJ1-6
CASRGTGGDSPLHF
TGCGCCAGCAGGGGGACTGGGGGTGATTCACCCCTCCACTTT
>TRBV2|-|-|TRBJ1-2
CASTKEPPYRYTF
TGTGCCAGCACCAAGGAGCCTCCCTATCGCTACACCTTC
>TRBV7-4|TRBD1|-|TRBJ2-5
CASSHRDRGQTQYF
TGTGCCAGCAGCCACCGGGACAGGGGGCAGACCCAGTACTTC
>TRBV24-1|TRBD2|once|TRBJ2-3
CATSVAGGLTDTQYF
TGTGCCACCAGCGTAGCGGGGGGCCTCACAGATACGCAGTATTTT
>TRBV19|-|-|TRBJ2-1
CASSIHPMPNYNEQFF
TGTGCCAGTAGTATCCACCCCATGCCTAATTACAATGAGCAGTTCTTC
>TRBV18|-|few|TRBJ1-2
CASSPDLTKAPYYGYTF
TGTGCCAGCTCACCGGATCTCACTAAGGCCCCCTACTATGGCTACACCTTC
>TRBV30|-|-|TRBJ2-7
CAWSVLGLTIREQYF
TGTGCCTGGAGTGTCTTAGGACTGACTATTCGAGAGCAGTACTTC
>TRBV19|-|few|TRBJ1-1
CASSISRGFTEAFF
TGTGCCAGTAGTATATCGCGCGGATTCACTGAAGCTTTCTTT
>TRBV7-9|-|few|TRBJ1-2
CASSLESFNYGYTF
TGTGCCAGCAGCTTAGAATCCTTTAACTATGGCTACACCTTC
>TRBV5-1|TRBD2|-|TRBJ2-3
CASSTGLAGGPDTQYF
TGCGCCAGCAGCACTGGACTAGCGGGGGGTCCAGATACGCAGTATTTT
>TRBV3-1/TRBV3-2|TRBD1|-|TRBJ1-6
CASSQAGGYNSPLHF
TGTGCCAGCAGCCAGGCAGGGGGCTATAATTCACCCCTCCACTTT
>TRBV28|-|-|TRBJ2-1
CASSSGGAYNEQFF
TGTGCCAGCAGTTCTGGCGGGGCCTACAATGAGCAGTTCTTC
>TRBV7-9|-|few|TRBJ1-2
CASSSRVSYGYTF
TGTGCCAGCAGCTCCCGGGTCTCCTATGGCTACACCTTC
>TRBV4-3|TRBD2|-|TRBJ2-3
CASSQSAGATDTQYF
TGCGCCAGCAGCCAATCAGCGGGGGCCACAGATACGCAGTATTTT
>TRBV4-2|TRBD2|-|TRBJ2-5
CASSQDTGDRGERETQYF
TGTGCCAGCAGCCAAGATACGGGGGATCGGGGGGAACGAGAGACCCAGTACTTC
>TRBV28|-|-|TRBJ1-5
CASTSLALRVGNQPQHF
TGTGCCAGCACCTCGTTAGCCCTCCGCGTTGGCAATCAGCCCCAGCATTTT
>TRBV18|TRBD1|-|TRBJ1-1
CASSLGQTNTEAFF
TGTGCCAGCTCACTGGGACAGACGAACACTGAAGCTTTCTTT
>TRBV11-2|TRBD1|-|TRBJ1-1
CASSSTVSGQGTEAFF
TGTGCCAGCAGCTCAACCGTGTCGGGACAGGGGACTGAAGCTTTCTTT